This is a list of T cell receptor beta chains from one sample in a study of cytomegalovirus exposure and HLA in healthy donors. The table came from immunoSEQ multiplex PCR; TCRdb's copy has only in-frame clones and leaves some out. This table has about 160,000 clones, approximately 75% appearing once. The sequencing sample was made of PBMCs. Receptors were obtained from a man aged 25 to 45 in good health and CMV-seropositive. CDR3s include the opening cysteine and the closing phenylalanine or tryptophan. The order of the fields is V gene, J gene, D gene, clone size, CDR3 protein, CDR3 DNA. A D gene is named only where the DNA matches it firmly. Clone size is shown for a subset of rows, as once, few, many or a class of expanded clone.

V gene: TRBV2
J gene: TRBJ1-3
D gene: TRBD1
clone size: .
CDR3 protein: CASSAGQGAGNTIYF
CDR3 DNA: TGTGCCAGCAGTGCCGGGCAGGGGGCTGGAAACACCATATATTTT

V gene: TRBV6-5
J gene: TRBJ2-7
D gene: TRBD1
clone size: .
CDR3 protein: CASSSGQGYEQYF
CDR3 DNA: TGTGCCAGCAGCTCAGGACAGGGCTACGAGCAGTACTTC

V gene: TRBV19
J gene: TRBJ1-1
D gene: TRBD1
clone size: .
CDR3 protein: CASSIGTGFSVAFF
CDR3 DNA: TGTGCCAGTAGTATTGGGACAGGGTTTTCTGTAGCTTTCTTT

V gene: TRBV5-4
J gene: TRBJ1-2
D gene: TRBD1
clone size: .
CDR3 protein: CASSSRDRGYGYTF
CDR3 DNA: TGTGCCAGCAGCTCCCGCGACAGGGGCTATGGCTACACCTTC

V gene: TRBV4-1
J gene: TRBJ2-5
D gene: .
clone size: .
CDR3 protein: CASSQDETYQETQYF
CDR3 DNA: TGCGCCAGCAGCCAAGATGAAACTTACCAAGAGACCCAGTACTTC

V gene: TRBV5-4
J gene: TRBJ2-5
D gene: TRBD2
clone size: .
CDR3 protein: CASSSPGGGKETQYF
CDR3 DNA: TGTGCCAGCAGCAGCCCGGGCGGGGGAAAAGAGACCCAGTACTTC

V gene: TRBV4-3
J gene: TRBJ1-2
D gene: .
clone size: .
CDR3 protein: CASSQEPLSGYGYTF
CDR3 DNA: TGCGCCAGCAGCCAAGAACCCCTGTCAGGCTATGGCTACACCTTC

V gene: TRBV5-4
J gene: TRBJ1-5
D gene: .
clone size: .
CDR3 protein: CASSLGGPSDQPQHF
CDR3 DNA: TGTGCCAGCAGCTTGGGAGGGCCTAGCGATCAGCCCCAGCATTTT

V gene: TRBV5-6
J gene: TRBJ1-6
D gene: .
clone size: .
CDR3 protein: CASSFLDSANSPLHF
CDR3 DNA: TGTGCCAGCAGCTTTCTCGACAGCGCTAATTCACCCCTCCACTTT

V gene: TRBV13
J gene: TRBJ2-7
D gene: TRBD2
clone size: .
CDR3 protein: CASSLGGSYEQYF
CDR3 DNA: TGTGCCAGCAGCTTGGGGGGGTCCTACGAGCAGTACTTC

V gene: TRBV10-3
J gene: TRBJ2-1
D gene: .
clone size: .
CDR3 protein: CAISESAGATEQFF
CDR3 DNA: TGTGCCATCAGTGAGTCGGCAGGGGCCACTGAGCAGTTCTTC

V gene: TRBV6-4
J gene: TRBJ1-1
D gene: .
clone size: .
CDR3 protein: CASSDSPGNTEAFF
CDR3 DNA: TGTGCCAGCAGTGACTCGCCAGGGAACACTGAAGCTTTCTTT

V gene: TRBV7-9
J gene: TRBJ1-5
D gene: TRBD1
clone size: .
CDR3 protein: CASSSTTGVSNQPQHF
CDR3 DNA: TGTGCCAGCAGCTCTACTACAGGGGTTAGCAATCAGCCCCAGCATTTT

V gene: TRBV30
J gene: TRBJ2-1
D gene: TRBD2
clone size: .
CDR3 protein: CAWSLLAGNEQFF
CDR3 DNA: TGTGCCTGGAGTCTCCTAGCGGGGAATGAGCAGTTCTTC

V gene: TRBV9
J gene: TRBJ2-7
D gene: .
clone size: .
CDR3 protein: CASSVSGRTYEQYF
CDR3 DNA: TGTGCCAGCAGCGTATCTGGCAGAACCTACGAGCAGTACTTC

V gene: TRBV19
J gene: TRBJ1-1
D gene: .
clone size: .
CDR3 protein: CASSKWQNTEAFF
CDR3 DNA: TGTGCCAGTAGTAAGTGGCAGAACACTGAAGCTTTCTTT

V gene: TRBV9
J gene: TRBJ1-4
D gene: .
clone size: .
CDR3 protein: CASSVDSGRREKLFF
CDR3 DNA: TGTGCCAGCAGCGTAGATTCAGGGCGACGTGAAAAACTGTTTTTT

V gene: TRBV30
J gene: TRBJ2-7
D gene: TRBD1
clone size: .
CDR3 protein: CAWNLQGVQTYEQYF
CDR3 DNA: TGTGCCTGGAATTTACAGGGGGTTCAAACCTACGAGCAGTACTTC

V gene: TRBV7-2
J gene: TRBJ2-7
D gene: TRBD1
clone size: few
CDR3 protein: CASSSRGQGGYEQYF
CDR3 DNA: TGTGCCAGCAGCTCCCGAGGACAGGGGGGTTACGAGCAGTACTTC

V gene: TRBV5-4
J gene: TRBJ2-1
D gene: .
clone size: .
CDR3 protein: CAFGQAGNEQFF
CDR3 DNA: TGTGCCTTTGGGCAGGCAGGGAATGAGCAGTTCTTC

V gene: TRBV5-4
J gene: TRBJ2-3
D gene: .
clone size: .
CDR3 protein: CASKSGQRTSTDTQYF
CDR3 DNA: TGTGCCAGCAAGTCCGGACAGAGAACTAGCACAGATACGCAGTATTTT

V gene: TRBV18
J gene: TRBJ1-4
D gene: .
clone size: .
CDR3 protein: CASSPDLSEKLFF
CDR3 DNA: TGTGCCAGCTCACCCGACTTGAGTGAAAAACTGTTTTTT

V gene: TRBV4-2
J gene: TRBJ2-7
D gene: TRBD1
clone size: .
CDR3 protein: CASSPRDRGLDEQYF
CDR3 DNA: TGTGCCAGCAGCCCTAGGGACAGGGGGCTGGACGAGCAGTACTTC

V gene: TRBV27
J gene: TRBJ1-1
D gene: .
clone size: .
CDR3 protein: CASSAQGNEAFF
CDR3 DNA: TGTGCCAGCAGTGCACAGGGAAATGAAGCTTTCTTT

V gene: TRBV7-9
J gene: TRBJ2-3
D gene: .
clone size: .
CDR3 protein: CASSYVRAHTQYF
CDR3 DNA: TGTGCCAGCAGTTATGTCAGGGCTCATACGCAGTATTTT

V gene: TRBV6-6
J gene: TRBJ1-4
D gene: .
clone size: .
CDR3 protein: CASSSRQGSTNEKLFF
CDR3 DNA: TGTGCCAGCAGTTCACGTCAGGGTTCAACTAATGAAAAACTGTTTTTT

V gene: TRBV5-6
J gene: TRBJ2-7
D gene: .
clone size: .
CDR3 protein: CASSFWTLSSYEQYF
CDR3 DNA: TGTGCCAGCAGCTTTTGGACTTTAAGCTCCTACGAGCAGTACTTC

V gene: TRBV19
J gene: TRBJ2-3
D gene: .
clone size: once
CDR3 protein: CASSWTVSTDTQYF
CDR3 DNA: TGTGCCAGTAGTTGGACAGTCAGCACAGATACGCAGTATTTT

V gene: TRBV4-1
J gene: TRBJ1-2
D gene: TRBD1
clone size: few
CDR3 protein: CASSQTRQGGYGYTF
CDR3 DNA: TGCGCCAGCAGCCAAACCCGACAGGGTGGCTATGGCTACACCTTC

V gene: TRBV6-1
J gene: TRBJ2-7
D gene: TRBD2
clone size: once
CDR3 protein: CASSEPSERGYEQYF
CDR3 DNA: TGTGCCAGCAGTGAACCTTCAGAGCGGGGCTACGAGCAGTACTTC

V gene: TRBV7-3
J gene: TRBJ2-3
D gene: .
clone size: .
CDR3 protein: CASSLSTSDTQYF
CDR3 DNA: TGTGCCAGCAGCTTATCTACCTCGGATACGCAGTATTTT

V gene: TRBV18
J gene: TRBJ2-1
D gene: TRBD2
clone size: .
CDR3 protein: CASSPGLAGGYNEQFF
CDR3 DNA: TGTGCCAGCTCGCCGGGACTAGCAGGGGGGTACAATGAGCAGTTCTTC

V gene: TRBV25-1
J gene: TRBJ2-3
D gene: TRBD2
clone size: .
CDR3 protein: CASSEFASGTTDTQYF
CDR3 DNA: TGTGCCAGCAGTGAATTCGCTAGCGGTACCACAGATACGCAGTATTTT

V gene: TRBV6-5
J gene: TRBJ1-2
D gene: .
clone size: .
CDR3 protein: CASTYPGGSGYTF
CDR3 DNA: TGTGCCAGCACCTACCCCGGCGGGAGCGGCTACACCTTC

V gene: TRBV7-6
J gene: TRBJ2-7
D gene: .
clone size: .
CDR3 protein: CASSLVSGLHEQYF
CDR3 DNA: TGTGCCAGCAGCTTAGTGTCAGGCTTGCACGAGCAGTACTTC

V gene: TRBV29-1
J gene: TRBJ1-3
D gene: TRBD1
clone size: .
CDR3 protein: CSVATGAGNTIYF
CDR3 DNA: TGCAGCGTCGCAACAGGGGCTGGAAACACCATATATTTT

V gene: TRBV5-4
J gene: TRBJ1-3
D gene: TRBD1
clone size: .
CDR3 protein: CASSWAGGVGSGNTIYF
CDR3 DNA: TGTGCCAGCAGCTGGGCAGGGGGCGTAGGATCTGGAAACACCATATATTTT

V gene: TRBV4-2
J gene: TRBJ2-2
D gene: TRBD2
clone size: .
CDR3 protein: CASSQARLAGGGTGELFF
CDR3 DNA: TGTGCCAGCAGCCAAGCACGACTAGCGGGGGGGGGCACCGGGGAGCTGTTTTTT

V gene: TRBV7-8
J gene: TRBJ1-1
D gene: .
clone size: .
CDR3 protein: CASSLGRVKAFF
CDR3 DNA: TGTGCCAGCAGCCTAGGACGGGTGAAAGCTTTCTTT